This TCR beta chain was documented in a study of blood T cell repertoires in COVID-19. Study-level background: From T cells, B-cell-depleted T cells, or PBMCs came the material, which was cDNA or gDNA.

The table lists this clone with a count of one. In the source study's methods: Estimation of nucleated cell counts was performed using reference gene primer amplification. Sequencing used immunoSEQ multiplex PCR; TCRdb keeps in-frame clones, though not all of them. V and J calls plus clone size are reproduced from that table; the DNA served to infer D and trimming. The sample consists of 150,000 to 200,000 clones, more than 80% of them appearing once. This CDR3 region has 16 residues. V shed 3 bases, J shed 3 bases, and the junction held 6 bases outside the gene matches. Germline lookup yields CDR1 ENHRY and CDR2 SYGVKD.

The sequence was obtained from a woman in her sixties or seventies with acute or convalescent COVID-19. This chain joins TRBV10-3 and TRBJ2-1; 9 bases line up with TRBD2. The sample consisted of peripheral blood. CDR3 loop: CAISDSGRTNYNEQFF. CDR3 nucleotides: TGTGCCATCAGTGATAGCGGGAGAACCAACTACAATGAGCAGTTCTTC.